These 9 T cell receptor beta chains originate from one sample sequenced in a study of T cell responses to AZD1222 COVID-19 vaccine. TCRdb keeps only in-frame clones here, not all; method: immunoSEQ multiplex PCR. The table lists roughly 140,000 clones, about 87% of them singletons. Sequences were derived from peripheral blood, sampled 28 days after the second AZD1222 dose. The source of these receptors is an adult who received the AZD1222 COVID-19 vaccine.

This chain joins TRBV27 and TRBJ2-1; 9 bases line up with TRBD2. The V and J ends lost 4 bases and 5 bases, in that order; junction bases with no gene match: 6. This CDR3 is built from 15 residues. Germline V gene lookup returns CDR1 MNHEY and CDR2 SMNVEV (reference sequence). The CDR3 here is CASSSKSSGNNEQFF. The CDR3 nucleotides are TGTGCCAGCAGTTCAAAGTCTAGCGGGAACAATGAGCAGTTCTTC.

The CDR3 nucleotides read TGTGCCAGCACCCGACTAGCGCGAAACACCGGGGAGCTGTTTTTT. Translated: CASTRLARNTGELFF. The chain uses TRBV6-5 and TRBJ2-2; 8 positions agree with TRBD2. From germline, CDR1 is MNHEY and CDR2 SVGAGI. The CDR3 loop spans 15 amino acids. The ends lost 7 bases at V and 2 bases at J; junction bases unmatched: 6.

The chain is built from TRBV11-2 and TRBJ2-7; 8 bases agree with TRBD1. J gave up 3 bases and V 5 bases, and 6 bases lay outside the gene matches. CDR3 size: 14 residues. Germline loops: CDR1 SGHAT, CDR2 FQNNGV. In DNA form, the CDR3 reads TGTGCCAGCAGCGCACGACAGGGGAACTACGAGCAGTACTTC. Its translation is CASSARQGNYEQYF.

V gene TRBV7-2 combines with J gene TRBJ2-7; 9 bases fit TRBD1. The CDR3 runs 15 residues. Losses at the gene ends were 5 bases for V and 4 bases for J; bases not matched to a gene: 9. CDR1 is SGHTA and CDR2 is FQGNSA in the germline V gene. The CDR3 here is CASSIHRGLGYEQYF. The CDR3 bases are TGTGCCAGCAGCATTCACAGGGGGCTAGGTTACGAGCAGTACTTC.

The CDR3 protein is CASSPGVVNTEAFF. In DNA form, the CDR3 reads TGTGCCAGCAGCCCCGGGGTAGTGAACACTGAAGCTTTCTTT. This rearrangement joins TRBV7-2 to TRBJ1-1; D unresolved. The CDR3 runs 14 residues. Trimming took 5 bases from V and 0 from J, leaving 10 bases between them. The germline gives CDR1 SGHTA, CDR2 FQGNSA.

This clone was recorded only once. The chain couples TRBV6-2 or TRBV6-3 to TRBJ1-5; D may be TRBD1 (5 bases). CDR1 is MNHEY and CDR2 is SVGEGT in the germline V gene. The CDR3 consists of 14 residues. V was shortened by 3 bases and J by 6 bases, with 12 bases between the two germline ends. CDR3 sequence reads: CASSYFGAGQPQHF. Here the CDR3 DNA reads TGTGCCAGCAGTTATTTTGGGGCTGGTCAGCCCCAGCATTTT.

This chain links TRBV28 with TRBJ2-4, with D uncertain. CDR3 length equals 14 residues. Trimming shortened V by 5 bases and J by 1 base, and 9 bases separated the two germline ends. Germline V lookup: CDR1 MDHEN, CDR2 SYDVKM. The CDR3: CASSLVHAKNIQYF. The DNA for the CDR3 is TGTGCCAGCAGTCTAGTTCACGCCAAAAACATTCAGTACTTC.

The V and J genes are TRBV7-2 and TRBJ2-2; 8 nucleotides agree with TRBD2. V lost 5 bases and J lost 6; bases outside the gene matches: 11. Germline CDR1 reads SGHTA; CDR2 reads FQGNSA. CDR3 size: 16 residues. The CDR3 spells CASSPPAAGGAGELFF. CDR3 coding DNA: TGTGCCAGCAGCCCCCCAGCGGCGGGAGGCGCCGGGGAGCTGTTTTTT.

The CDR3 is CASSLAGGRQDTQYF. CDR3 nucleotide sequence: TGCGCCAGCAGCTTGGCGGGCGGGAGACAAGATACGCAGTATTTT. V gene TRBV5-1 combines with J gene TRBJ2-3; TRBD2 aligns across 7 bases. The V and J ends lost 0 bases and 5 bases, in that order; junction bases with no gene match: 6. Germline V gene data show CDR1 as SGHRS and CDR2 as YFSETQ. This CDR3 comprises 15 residues.